The T cell receptor beta chain described here comes from a study of shared clonotypes between healthy human individuals. J was trimmed by 5 bases and V by 4 bases; bases with no gene match: 1. This CDR3 is built from 12 residues. The germline gives CDR1 MGHDK, CDR2 SYGVNS. Replicate PCRs run on unsorted PBMC used 300 to 350 ng DNA, which was about 30,000 T cell genomes. Data came from immunoSEQ multiplex PCR; TCRdb stores just in-frame clones and leaves some out. Of around 530,000 clones listed, 70% to 80% are singletons. As concerns this clone: Within the sample, other DNA sequences also encode this same CDR3.

This chain joins TRBV25-1 and TRBJ1-2, with 7 nucleotides matching TRBD1. Source material: PBMCs. This TCR derives from a woman in her thirties or forties in good health. Some clones in this sample may be carry-over from other donors' samples. The DNA for the CDR3 is TGTGCCAGCAGTGGGACAGGTTATGGCTACACCTTC. Translated, it gives CASSGTGYGYTF.